One and the same sample provided the 24 T cell receptor beta chains below, sequenced in a study of T cells after yellow fever vaccination. One entry per CDR3 protein results from TCRdb running MiXCR on the 5' RACE reads. This table has 300,000 to 350,000 distinct CDR3 sequences, 3.5% to 4.5% appearing once. The sequencing used PBMCs, collected 5 days after the yellow fever booster vaccination. The receptors come from a man younger than 35 who received the YFV17D yellow fever vaccine.

This clonotype was counted between two and nine times. The genes are TRBV13 and TRBJ2-5; TRBD2 agrees at 7 bases. The germline CDR1 and CDR2 sequences are PRHDT and FYEKMQ (reference sequence). V lost 5 bases to trimming and J lost 2 bases; unmatched junction nucleotides: 5. The CDR3 loop spans 14 amino acids. Here the CDR3 DNA reads TGTGCCAGCAGCCTGAGCGGGGTTCAAGAGACCCAGTACTTC. As protein: CASSLSGVQETQYF.

This clonotype was observed many times. J is TRBJ2-3 and V is TRBV5-6; 9 nucleotides match TRBD1. There are 16 residues in the CDR3. The germline V gene has CDR1 SGHDT and CDR2 YYEEEE. The V and J ends lost 6 bases and 2 bases, in that order; junction bases with no gene match: 10. The CDR3, as DNA: TGTGCCAGCAAGACGACGGACAGGGGTATCACAGATACGCAGTATTTT. Its translation is CASKTTDRGITDTQYF.

CDR3 region: CASSPVGQSNQPQHF. The CDR3 bases are TGTGCCAGCTCACCGGTAGGGCAGAGCAATCAGCCCCAGCATTTT. The chain is built from TRBV18 and TRBJ1-5; D unresolved. The CDR3 is made up of 15 amino acids. Germline V gene lookup returns CDR1 KGHSH and CDR2 LQKENI. V was trimmed by 3 bases and J by 1 base, leaving 10 bases between them.

This clonotype has only a few counts. In DNA, the CDR3 is TGTGCCAGCAGCTCCCGGCCCGGCAGGGATCTCTACGAGCAGTACTTC. This sequence encodes CASSSRPGRDLYEQYF. The V and J genes are TRBV12-3 or TRBV12-4 and TRBJ2-7; weak D call: TRBD1 (5 bases). Trimming stripped 6 bases from V and 3 bases from J, with 21 bases between. The CDR3 has 16 amino acids.

The sample holds a few counts of this clonotype. The chain links TRBV9 to TRBJ1-2; weak D call: TRBD1 (6 bases). Germline V gene sequence: CDR1 SGDLS, CDR2 YYNGEE. CDR3 length: 13 residues. The V end was cut by 4 bases, the J end by 2 bases, with 9 bases between. CDR3 residues: CASSTTGNYGYTF. The CDR3 nucleotides are TGTGCCAGCAGCACAACAGGGAACTATGGCTACACCTTC.

This clonotype was seen many times. The DNA for the CDR3 is TGCGCCAGCAGCTTCGACGGGACGGCCTACAATGAGCAGTTCTTC. Residues: CASSFDGTAYNEQFF. The chain employs TRBV5-1 and TRBJ2-1; possibly TRBD1 or TRBD2 for D (5 bases each). CDR3 size: 15 residues. CDR1 SGHRS and CDR2 YFSETQ come from the germline V gene. V lost 2 bases to trimming and J lost 2 bases, with 11 bases between them.

This clonotype was picked up many times. The chain uses TRBV7-9 and TRBJ2-7, with D perhaps given as TRBD1 or TRBD2 (5 bases each). The CDR3 is made up of 16 amino acids. CDR1 is SEHNR and CDR2 is FQNEAQ in the germline V gene (reference sequence). V shed 1 base and J shed 5 bases, with 18 bases lying between them. Written as DNA, the CDR3 is TGTGCCAGCAGCTTAGGAACGACCGGGGCGGGCGACGAGCAGTACTTC. Translated, it gives CASSLGTTGAGDEQYF.

This clonotype appeared many times. Here the CDR3 DNA reads TGTGCCAGCAGCCCGACCGGGACAGGGTCCGAGGAGACCCAGTACTTC. Its translation is CASSPTGTGSEETQYF. The V gene is TRBV5-4, the J gene TRBJ2-5; 9 bases agree with TRBD1. This CDR3 spans 16 amino acids. The germline V gene encodes CDR1 SGHNT and CDR2 YYREEE (reference sequence). V lost 4 bases, J lost 5 bases, and 12 bases stayed unmatched.

V usage is TRBV5-1 and J usage is TRBJ1-6; D may be TRBD1 (6 bases). CDR3 length: 16 residues. Germline CDR1 SGHRS, CDR2 YFSETQ. Between the trimmed V and J ends, which lost 3 bases and 7 bases, there was a span of 17 bases. CDR3 sequence reads: CASSSTLTGMNSPLHF. In nucleotides, the CDR3 is TGCGCCAGCAGCTCTACCTTAACAGGGATGAATTCACCCCTCCACTTT.

V usage is TRBV2 and J usage is TRBJ1-1; no clear D. The germline V and J ends were trimmed by 11 bases and 7 bases, with 11 bases remaining between them. Germline CDR1 reads SNHLY; CDR2 reads FYNNEI. There are 10 residues in the CDR3. CDR3 DNA: TGTGCCGGTACGTCAGATGAAGCTTTCTTT. Its translation: CAGTSDEAFF.

There are a few counts of this clonotype. The J gene is TRBJ2-7, the V gene TRBV4-3, with a tentative D call TRBD2 (6 bases). The CDR3 spans 15 residues. CDR1 and CDR2 (germline): LGHNA, YSLEER. The V gene lost 1 base and the J gene lost 6 bases, with 16 bases spanning the gap. The DNA of the CDR3 is TGCGCCAGCAGCCAAGGGATTAGACTAGTCGGCGAGCAGTACTTC. Its protein product is CASSQGIRLVGEQYF.

This clonotype was counted at least ten times. V is TRBV7-3 and J is TRBJ2-2; tentative D call: TRBD1 (6 bases). The CDR3 totals 17 residues. Per germline, CDR1 SGHTA and CDR2 FQGTGA. V was cut by 5 bases and J by 0 bases, with 16 bases left in between. The CDR3 is CASSPFPGQSNTGELFF. Written as DNA, the CDR3 is TGTGCCAGCAGCCCCTTCCCGGGACAATCGAACACCGGGGAGCTGTTTTTT.

The gene calls are TRBV4-1 and TRBJ2-2, with D possibly matching TRBD2 (6 bases). The CDR3 covers 16 residues. The V and J ends lost 2 bases and 2 bases respectively, with 12 bases between them. CDR1 MGHRA and CDR2 YSYEKL come from the germline V gene. DNA of the CDR3: TGCGCCAGCAGCCAATGGGTAGCGGTTAACACCGGGGAGCTGTTTTTT. Translation gives CASSQWVAVNTGELFF.

The table lists this clonotype with many counts. The J gene is TRBJ2-7, the V gene TRBV3-1; weak D call: TRBD1 (6 bases). The CDR3 loop spans 13 amino acids. Trimming removed 4 bases at V and 2 bases at J, with 9 bases between. The V gene's germline CDR1 is LGHDT and CDR2 YNNKEL (reference sequence). The CDR3 region is CASSPRGTYEQYF. The CDR3 DNA sequence: TGTGCCAGCAGCCCTAGGGGGACCTACGAGCAGTACTTC.

This clonotype has more than one count but fewer than ten. The genes are TRBV6-5 and TRBJ1-2; 9 bases are a match to TRBD1. The CDR3 contains 14 residues. J gave up 5 bases and V 2 bases, and 3 bases lay outside the gene matches. The germline V gene has CDR1 MNHEY and CDR2 SVGAGI. The CDR3, as DNA: TGTGCCAGCAGTTACCTTGGGACAGGGTATGGCTACACCTTC. It codes for CASSYLGTGYGYTF.

The rearrangement joins TRBV6-6 to TRBJ2-1; 14 bases are a match to TRBD2. Trimming removed 2 bases from V and 1 base from J; junction bases left unmatched: 7. Germline values: CDR1 MNHNY, CDR2 SVGAGI (reference sequence). The CDR3 extends over 19 amino acids. CDR3 loop: CASSYTRTSGGWSYNEQFF. CDR3 DNA sequence: TGTGCCAGCAGTTACACCCGGACTAGCGGGGGGTGGTCCTACAATGAGCAGTTCTTC.

This clonotype showed up many times. The CDR3 sequence is CSARTGGTDTQYF. The CDR3 bases are TGCAGTGCTAGGACAGGGGGCACAGATACGCAGTATTTT. The chain joins TRBV20-1 to TRBJ2-3; 8 bases line up with TRBD1. The CDR3 is 13 amino acids. The germline CDR1 and CDR2 sequences are DFQATT and SNEGSKA (reference sequence). Unmatched junction bases numbered 0, after V lost 3 bases and J lost 1 base.

This clonotype was found a few times. The chain uses TRBV27 and TRBJ1-4; TRBD1 aligns across 7 bases. This CDR3 contains 16 residues. Losses at the gene ends were 7 bases for V and 3 bases for J; bases not matched to a gene: 11. Looked up from germline, CDR1 is MNHEY and CDR2 is SMNVEV (reference sequence). The CDR3: CASTSLGQDSNEKLFF. For the CDR3, the DNA is TGTGCCAGCACCTCATTAGGACAGGATTCTAATGAAAAACTGTTTTTT.

Only a few counts were recorded for this clonotype. This chain connects TRBV7-2 to TRBJ2-5; 12 nucleotides agree with TRBD2. Germline trimming cut 3 bases from V and 5 bases from J; bases unmatched to any gene: 13. The CDR3 totals 18 residues. Germline V gives CDR1 SGHTA, CDR2 FQGNSA. The CDR3 spells CASSFLMLAGGPRETQYF. The DNA of the CDR3 is TGTGCCAGCAGCTTCCTTATGCTAGCGGGGGGGCCTCGTGAGACCCAGTACTTC.

This clonotype came up a few times. The V call is TRBV7-2, the J call TRBJ2-3, with TRBD2 matching over 9 bases. V lost 1 base to trimming and J lost 5 bases; unmatched junction nucleotides: 4. Germline V gene data show CDR1 as SGHTA and CDR2 as FQGNSA. The CDR3 covers 15 residues. For the CDR3, the DNA is TGTGCCAGCAGCTTAGGCGGGGGGGTAGGAGATACGCAGTATTTT. This sequence encodes CASSLGGGVGDTQYF. The full variable domain, with the rest looked up from reference TRBV7-2 and TRBJ2-3, is GAGVSQSPSNKVTEKGKDVELRCDPISGHTALYWYRQSLGQGLEFLIYFQGNSAPDKSGLPSDRFSAERTGGSVSTLTIQRTQQEDSAVYLCASSLGGGVGDTQYFGPGTRLTVL.

This clonotype showed up just a few times. The chain is built from TRBV5-4 and TRBJ2-7; the match to TRBD2 covers 7 bases. Unmatched junction bases numbered 5, after V lost 1 base and J lost 1 base. CDR1 and CDR2 from the germline V gene are SGHNT and YYREEE (reference sequence). The CDR3 is 15 residues long. CDR3 sequence: CASSLTPGGSYEQYV. As DNA, the CDR3 is TGTGCCAGCAGCTTGACCCCCGGGGGGTCCTACGAGCAGTACGTC.

This clonotype turned up a few times. The chain joins TRBV3-1 to TRBJ2-7, with TRBD2 matching over 14 bases. The CDR3 contains 15 residues. The V segment lost 4 bases and the J segment 5 bases; nucleotides outside the gene matches: 4. CDR1 and CDR2 from the germline V gene are LGHDT and YNNKEL (reference sequence). CDR3 sequence: CASSPGLAGVNEQYF. CDR3 nucleotides: TGTGCCAGCAGCCCGGGACTAGCGGGGGTGAACGAGCAGTACTTC.

This clonotype turned up a few times. The rearrangement uses TRBV15 and TRBJ2-1; 13 nucleotides agree with TRBD2. V lost 2 bases, J lost 7 bases, and 8 bases stayed unmatched. The CDR3 sequence is 17 residues long. Germline CDR1 is LNHNV and CDR2 is YYDKDF (reference sequence). The CDR3 sequence is CATSRSTSGGYKNEQFF. CDR3 bases: TGTGCCACCAGCAGATCGACTAGCGGGGGGTACAAGAATGAGCAGTTCTTC. Using reference TRBV15 and TRBJ2-1 for the parts outside the CDR3, the full variable domain is DAMVIQNPRYQVTQFGKPVTLSCSQTLNHNVMYWYQQKSSQAPKLLFHYYDKDFNNEADTPDNFQSRRPNTSFCFLDIRSPGLGDTAMYLCATSRSTSGGYKNEQFFGPGTRLTVL.

In this sample, this clonotype turned up many times. The CDR3 reads CASSMGPGFTDTQYF. DNA for the CDR3: TGTGCCAGTAGTATGGGTCCAGGCTTCACAGATACGCAGTATTTT. The chain couples TRBV19 to TRBJ2-3, with unresolved D. CDR1 is LNHDA and CDR2 is SQIVND in the germline V gene (reference sequence). The CDR3 is made up of 15 amino acids. Trimming left V 3 bases short and J 2 bases short, with 12 bases between.